This T cell receptor (beta chain) was identified during a study of control samples from healthy donors and cancer patients. V was trimmed by 1 base and J by 0 bases, leaving 9 bases between them. The germline gives CDR1 SEHNR, CDR2 FQNEAQ (reference sequence). CDR3 length: 15 residues. The repertoire was sequenced with immunoSEQ multiplex PCR; TCRdb's copy has only in-frame clones and lacks some. The sample gives around 170,000 clones, about 91% of which show up once; 4.5% to 6% is in the top ten. The TCR comes from a woman in her twenties or thirties in good health. Sample: blood. The chain links TRBV7-9 to TRBJ2-5, with D perhaps TRBD1 (6 bases). The CDR3 bases are TGTGCCAGCAGCTTAGGCACAGGGCACCAAGAGACCCAGTACTTC. This gives the protein CASSLGTGHQETQYF.